This T cell receptor (beta chain) came from a study of blood T cell repertoires in COVID-19. TCRdb's copy holds only in-frame clones and misses some; the assay was immunoSEQ multiplex PCR. The top ten clones hold approximately 17% of a sample with 330,000 or so clones, more than 85% of them seen once. Living in about two dozen US areas, the participants were between 18 and 89 years of age. CDR3 length: 14 residues. CDR1 and CDR2 from the germline V gene are SGHTA and FQGNSA. The V end lost 3 bases, the J end lost 9 bases, and 15 bases lay between the germline ends. The rearrangement uses TRBV7-2 and TRBJ2-1; D is unresolved. This receptor was taken from a woman aged 30 to 39 who had recovered from COVID-19. Sequencing was carried out using PBMCs or T cells enriched from blood (not recorded which). The CDR3 here is CASSLLVMGSEQFF. The CDR3, as DNA: TGTGCCAGCAGCTTGCTAGTGATGGGTTCTGAGCAGTTCTTC. Full variable domain (outside the CDR3, taken from reference TRBV7-2 and TRBJ2-1): GAGVSQSPSNKVTEKGKDVELRCDPISGHTALYWYRQSLGQGLEFLIYFQGNSAPDKSGLPSDRFSAERTGGSVSTLTIQRTQQEDSAVYLCASSLLVMGSEQFFGPGTRLTVL.